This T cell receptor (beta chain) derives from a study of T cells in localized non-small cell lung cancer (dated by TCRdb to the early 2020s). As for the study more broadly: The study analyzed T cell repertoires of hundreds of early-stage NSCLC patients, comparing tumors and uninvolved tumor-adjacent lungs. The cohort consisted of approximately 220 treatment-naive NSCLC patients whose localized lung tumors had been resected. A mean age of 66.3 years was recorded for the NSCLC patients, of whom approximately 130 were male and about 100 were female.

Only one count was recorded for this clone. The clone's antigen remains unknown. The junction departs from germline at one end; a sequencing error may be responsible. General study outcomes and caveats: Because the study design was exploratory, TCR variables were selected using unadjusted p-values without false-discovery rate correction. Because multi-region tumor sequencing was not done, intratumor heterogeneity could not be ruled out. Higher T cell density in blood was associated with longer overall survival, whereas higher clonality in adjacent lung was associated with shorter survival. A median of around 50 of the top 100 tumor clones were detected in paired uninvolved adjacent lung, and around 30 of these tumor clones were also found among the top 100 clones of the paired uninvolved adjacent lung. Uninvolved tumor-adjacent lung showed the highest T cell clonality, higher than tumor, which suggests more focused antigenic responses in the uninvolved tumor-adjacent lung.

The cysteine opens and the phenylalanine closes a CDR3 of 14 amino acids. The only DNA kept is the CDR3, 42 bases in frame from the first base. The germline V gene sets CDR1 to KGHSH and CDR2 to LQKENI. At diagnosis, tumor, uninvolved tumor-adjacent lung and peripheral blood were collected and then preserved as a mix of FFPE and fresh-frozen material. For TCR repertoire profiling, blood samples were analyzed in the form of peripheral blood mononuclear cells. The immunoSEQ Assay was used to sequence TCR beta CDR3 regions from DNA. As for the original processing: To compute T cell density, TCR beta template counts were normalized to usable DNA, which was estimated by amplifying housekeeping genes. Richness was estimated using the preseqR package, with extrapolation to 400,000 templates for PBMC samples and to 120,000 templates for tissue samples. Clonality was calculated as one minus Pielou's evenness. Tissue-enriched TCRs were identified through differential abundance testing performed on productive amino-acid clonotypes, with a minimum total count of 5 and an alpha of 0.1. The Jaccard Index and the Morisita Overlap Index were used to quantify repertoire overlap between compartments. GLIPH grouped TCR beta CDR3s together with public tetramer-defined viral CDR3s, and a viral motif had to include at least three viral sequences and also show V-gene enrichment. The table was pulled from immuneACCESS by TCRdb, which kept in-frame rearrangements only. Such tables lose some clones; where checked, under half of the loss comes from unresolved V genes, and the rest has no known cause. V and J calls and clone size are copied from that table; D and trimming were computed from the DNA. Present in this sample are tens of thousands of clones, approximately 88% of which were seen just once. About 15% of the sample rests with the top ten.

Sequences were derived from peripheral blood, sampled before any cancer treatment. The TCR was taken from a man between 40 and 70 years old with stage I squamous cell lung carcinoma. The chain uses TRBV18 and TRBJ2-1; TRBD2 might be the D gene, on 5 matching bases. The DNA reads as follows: TGTGCCAGCTCACCACCGGAGGTCGTGGAGGTTTTAGTCTTC. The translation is CASSPPEVVEVLVF.